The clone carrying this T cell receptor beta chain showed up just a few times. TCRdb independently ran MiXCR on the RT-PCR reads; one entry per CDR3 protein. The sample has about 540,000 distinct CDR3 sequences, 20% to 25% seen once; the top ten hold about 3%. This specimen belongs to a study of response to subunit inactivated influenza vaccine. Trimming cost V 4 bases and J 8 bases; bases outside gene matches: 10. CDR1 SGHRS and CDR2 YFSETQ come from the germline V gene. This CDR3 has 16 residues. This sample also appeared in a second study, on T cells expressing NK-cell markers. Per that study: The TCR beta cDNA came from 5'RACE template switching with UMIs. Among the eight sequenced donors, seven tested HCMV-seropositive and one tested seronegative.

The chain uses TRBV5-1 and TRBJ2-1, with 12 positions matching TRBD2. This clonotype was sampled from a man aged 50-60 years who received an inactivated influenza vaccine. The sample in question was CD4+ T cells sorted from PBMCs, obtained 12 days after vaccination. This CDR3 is CASSLLAGGPSHEQFF. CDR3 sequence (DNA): TGCGCCAGCAGCCTCCTAGCGGGAGGGCCTTCCCATGAGCAGTTCTTC.